The 9 T cell receptor beta chains in this list originate from one sample, sequenced in a study of OX40 agonist ivuxolimab in advanced cancers. Only in-frame clones appear in the TCRdb table, and some are missing; sequencing was by immunoSEQ multiplex PCR. Of 55,000 to 75,000 clones in the sample, approximately 90% were seen once. Sequenced here: CD4+ or CD8+ T cells sorted from blood, sampled in a trial of the OX40 agonist ivuxolimab. Every receptor here comes from an adult with an advanced solid tumor such as melanoma, head and neck, liver or kidney cancer.

The chain has TRBV7-3 and TRBJ2-3; TRBD1 is a possible D gene (5 bases). The CDR3 has 15 amino acids. The germline gives CDR1 SGHTA, CDR2 FQGTGA. Trimming took 5 bases from V and 3 from J, leaving 15 bases between them. CDR3 amino acids: CASSADNPFTDTQYF. As DNA, the CDR3 is TGTGCCAGCAGCGCGGACAATCCCTTTACAGATACGCAGTATTTT.

The chain carries TRBV10-2 and TRBJ2-7; D may be TRBD1 (6 bases). CDR1 and CDR2 from the germline V gene are WSHSY and SAAADI. The CDR3 has 11 residues. The V end was cut by 10 bases, the J end by 4 bases, with 11 bases between. The DNA for the CDR3 is TGCGCCACACAGAGGGGGTACGAGCAGTACTTC. This translates into CATQRGYEQYF.

This clone was counted a single time. This rearrangement joins TRBV5-4 to TRBJ1-1, with 9 bases matching TRBD1. The junction had 3 bases not matched to a gene; V was cut back by 4 bases and J by 2 bases. Germline V lookup: CDR1 SGHNT, CDR2 YYREEE (reference sequence). The CDR3 is made up of 14 amino acids. CDR3 residues: CASSRDRANTEAFF. For the CDR3, the DNA is TGTGCCAGCAGCCGGGACAGGGCCAACACTGAAGCTTTCTTT.

V usage is TRBV6-5 and J usage is TRBJ2-5; a possible D gene is TRBD1 (5 bases). V lost 0 bases, J lost 2 bases, and 7 bases lay in between. The CDR3 is 14 amino acids. CDR1 MNHEY and CDR2 SVGAGI come from the germline V gene. CDR3 region: CASSYSQGQETQYF. Written as DNA, the CDR3 is TGTGCCAGCAGTTACTCGCAGGGACAAGAGACCCAGTACTTC.

V usage is TRBV5-6 and J usage is TRBJ2-7, with D unresolved. Germline V gene data show CDR1 as SGHDT and CDR2 as YYEEEE. V shed 0 bases and J shed 2 bases, with 9 bases lying between them. The CDR3 consists of 14 residues. CDR3 DNA: TGTGCCAGCAGCTTGGGCGAGGTACCCTACGAGCAGTACTTC. Protein sequence: CASSLGEVPYEQYF.

The chain employs TRBV4-3 and TRBJ2-7; 7 nucleotides align to TRBD2. This CDR3 contains 18 residues. Germline CDR1 and CDR2: LGHNA and YSLEER. Losses at the gene ends were 0 bases for V and 1 base for J; bases not matched to a gene: 12. CDR3 sequence: CASSQDVPSGMKSYEQYF. The DNA of the CDR3 is TGCGCCAGCAGCCAAGATGTCCCTAGCGGAATGAAGTCCTACGAGCAGTACTTC.

The gene calls are TRBV4-1 and TRBJ2-2; the D gene is possibly TRBD1 (5 bases). Trimming took 0 bases from V and 5 from J, leaving 7 bases between them. The CDR3 covers 14 residues. Germline V CDR1 and CDR2: MGHRA, YSYEKL. Here the CDR3 DNA reads TGCGCCAGCAGCCAAGACAGGGTAACCGGGGAGCTGTTTTTT. It codes for CASSQDRVTGELFF.

V gene TRBV29-1 combines with J gene TRBJ1-2; 9 positions agree with TRBD1. The CDR3 is 13 residues long. Germline values: CDR1 SQVTM, CDR2 ANQGSEA. The V segment lost 4 bases and the J segment 6 bases; nucleotides outside the gene matches: 6. CDR3 loop: CSVVLGQGNGYTF. For the CDR3, the DNA is TGCAGCGTTGTCCTGGGACAGGGAAATGGCTACACCTTC. The full variable domain, in which reference TRBV29-1 and TRBJ1-2 provide the parts outside the CDR3, is SAVISQKPSRDICQRGTSLTIQCQVDSQVTMMFWYRQQPGQSLTLIATANQGSEATYESGFVIDKFPISRPNLTFSTLTVSNMSPEDSSIYLCSVVLGQGNGYTFGSGTRLTVV.

This chain connects TRBV27 to TRBJ2-1, with no clear D. Germline CDR1 MNHEY, CDR2 SMNVEV (reference sequence). Trimming took off 1 base at V and 0 bases at J, with 13 bases between the two ends. CDR3 size: 17 residues. CDR3 DNA sequence: TGTGCCAGCAGTTTATACGTACGACGGAACTCCTACAATGAGCAGTTCTTC. This encodes CASSLYVRRNSYNEQFF.